The 4 T cell receptor beta chains below all came from one sample that was sequenced in a study of a mutant IDH1 vaccine in newly diagnosed glioma. As to time point: baseline, week 1 (first vaccination visit). Treatment here: pre-vaccination baseline after standard-of-care therapy. Generated by immunoSEQ multiplex PCR, the TCRdb table keeps only in-frame clones and is missing some. Of tens of thousands of clones in the sample, almost 85% were seen once. The starting material was PBMCs, obtained from a glioma patient treated with radiotherapy, temozolomide or both. All receptors derive from a man in his thirties or forties with glioma.

The chain carries TRBV27 and TRBJ2-1; D tentatively fits TRBD1 or TRBD2 (5 bases each). Germline lookup yields CDR1 MNHEY and CDR2 SMNVEV (reference sequence). The CDR3 spans 11 residues. Trimming cost V 10 bases and J 9 bases, with 13 bases left between them. In nucleotides, the CDR3 is TGTGCCACCTCGACGGGGACTGAGCAGTTCTTC. Amino acids: CATSTGTEQFF.

CDR3 loop: CAIRSGTGGHSPLHF. The CDR3 nucleotides are TGTGCCATTAGGTCCGGGACAGGGGGACATTCACCCCTCCACTTT. This chain connects TRBV10-3 to TRBJ1-6, with TRBD1 matching 11 bases. Trimming at V came to 9 bases and at J to 8 bases, leaving 9 bases not matched to a gene. The CDR3 totals 15 residues. Germline V gene sequence: CDR1 ENHRY, CDR2 SYGVKD.

The sample holds one count of this clone. The V gene is TRBV15, the J gene TRBJ2-3; D might be TRBD2 (6 bases). The V end was cut by 1 base, the J end by 1 base, with 6 bases between. The germline V gene encodes CDR1 LNHNV and CDR2 YYDKDF (reference sequence). This CDR3 comprises 14 residues. The CDR3 bases are TGTGCCACCAGCAGAGGGGGGGGCACAGATACGCAGTATTTT. The encoded protein is CATSRGGGTDTQYF.

This chain uses TRBV28 with TRBJ1-2; 9 bases align to TRBD1. In germline, CDR1 is MDHEN, CDR2 SYDVKM. The CDR3 loop spans 15 amino acids. The trim removed 4 bases at V and 2 bases at J, leaving 5 bases unmatched. The CDR3 sequence: CASSSRTGVNYGYTF. CDR3 coding DNA: TGTGCCAGCAGTTCCCGGACAGGGGTCAACTATGGCTACACCTTC.